These 26 T cell receptor beta chains originate from one sample sequenced in a study of T cell responses to AZD1222 COVID-19 vaccine (dated by TCRdb to the early 2020s). Interpreted using the paper, the time point label stands for: baseline before first vaccination. Explained via the paper, the treatment or condition label denotes: meningococcal conjugate vaccine given as trial control. Receptor libraries were prepared by the immunoSEQ multiplex PCR assay. TCRdb stores this immuneACCESS table with in-frame sequences only. Part of the clones is absent; in the studies checked, under half of the shortfall reflects unresolved V genes, and no reason is known for the rest. For this sample there are nearly 90,000 clones; around 90% appear just once. Around a tenth of the sample is in the top ten clones. The sequences come from peripheral blood, collected on day 0 of MenACWY control vaccination. Receptors originate from an adult in good health.

The rearrangement joins TRBV28 to TRBJ2-3; the match to TRBD2 covers 8 bases. CDR3 size: 15 residues. The trim removed 9 bases at V and 3 bases at J, leaving 11 bases unmatched. Looked up from germline, CDR1 is MDHEN and CDR2 is SYDVKM. The CDR3, as DNA: TGTGCCAGTTCGCAAAGGGGCGGGGGGACAGATACGCAGTATTTT. This encodes CASSQRGGGTDTQYF.

The chain recombines TRBV30 with TRBJ2-7, with 8 bases aligning to TRBD2. With 2 bases clipped from V and 0 bases from J, the junction kept 3 bases outside the gene matches. The CDR3 consists of 14 residues. Germline CDR1 and CDR2: GTSNPN and SVGIG (reference sequence). CDR3 amino acids: CAWSRGGSSYEQYF. The CDR3 bases are TGTGCCTGGAGTCGGGGGGGAAGCTCCTACGAGCAGTACTTC.

The rearrangement links TRBV12-3 or TRBV12-4 to TRBJ1-5; D is unresolved. The germline V and J ends were trimmed by 6 bases and 4 bases, with 7 bases remaining between them. The CDR3 covers 12 residues. CDR3 nucleotides: TGTGCCAGCAGGCAAGTAAATCAGCCCCAGCATTTT. This gives the protein CASRQVNQPQHF.

The chain joins TRBV4-1 to TRBJ1-3; 8 nucleotides agree with TRBD1. This CDR3 has 16 amino acids. CDR1 MGHRA and CDR2 YSYEKL come from the germline V gene. V shed 1 base, J shed 4 bases, and the junction held 6 bases outside the gene matches. CDR3 residues: CASSQGATGVGNTIYF. In DNA form, the CDR3 reads TGCGCCAGCAGCCAAGGAGCGACAGGGGTCGGAAACACCATATATTTT.

DNA for the CDR3: TGTGCCACCTCCCGGGAGGGGGGAGTACCTGAAGCTTTCTTT. It encodes CATSREGGVPEAFF. The J gene is TRBJ1-1, the V gene TRBV10-3, with a weak D call TRBD1 (6 bases). Per germline, CDR1 ENHRY and CDR2 SYGVKD. Trimming pared 10 bases from V and 6 bases from J, leaving 21 bases between. The CDR3 sequence is 14 residues long.

The V and J genes are TRBV4-1 and TRBJ2-7; no firm D call. Trimming removed 0 bases at V and 3 bases at J, with 6 bases between. From germline, CDR1 is MGHRA and CDR2 YSYEKL. This CDR3 contains 13 residues. CDR3 sequence reads: CASSQDMLYEQYF. CDR3 nucleotide sequence: TGCGCCAGCAGCCAAGATATGCTCTACGAGCAGTACTTC.

The V call is TRBV24-1, the J call TRBJ2-3, with unresolved D. Between the trimmed V and J ends, which lost 3 bases and 5 bases, there was a span of 11 bases. This CDR3 is built from 14 residues. The germline gives CDR1 KGHDR, CDR2 SFDVKD. The CDR3 spells CATSDPVWGDTQYF. DNA of the CDR3: TGTGCCACCAGTGATCCAGTCTGGGGAGATACGCAGTATTTT.

The chain joins TRBV6-5 to TRBJ1-1; unclear D gene. The CDR3 totals 14 residues. CDR1 is MNHEY and CDR2 is SVGAGI in the germline V gene. Trimming shortened V by 10 bases and J by 5 bases, and 20 bases separated the two germline ends. The CDR3 is CATIPGLLGTEAFF. The CDR3 DNA sequence: TGTGCCACCATCCCGGGCTTATTGGGGACTGAAGCTTTCTTT.

The J gene is TRBJ1-2, the V gene TRBV28; D is undetermined. The V end was cut by 7 bases, the J end by 4 bases, with 16 bases between. CDR1 and CDR2 from the germline V gene are MDHEN and SYDVKM. This CDR3 spans 14 amino acids. The CDR3 sequence: CASTHETPTYGYTF. The CDR3 nucleotides read TGTGCCAGCACCCACGAGACGCCAACCTATGGCTACACCTTC.

This clone was seen a single time. This chain connects TRBV28 to TRBJ1-2, with D possibly matching TRBD1 (5 bases). Germline CDR1 MDHEN, CDR2 SYDVKM. Trimming removed 6 bases at V and 4 bases at J, with 24 bases between. The CDR3 consists of 17 residues. The CDR3 here is CASSSPLLSGVSYGYTF. For the CDR3, the DNA is TGTGCCAGCAGCTCTCCCCTTCTATCGGGGGTAAGCTATGGCTACACCTTC.

The CDR3 spells CASSSGLAGATDTQYF. DNA for the CDR3: TGTGCCAGTAGTTCCGGACTAGCGGGGGCCACAGATACGCAGTATTTT. The chain joins TRBV19 to TRBJ2-3, with 13 bases lining up with TRBD2. Germline CDR1 is LNHDA and CDR2 is SQIVND (reference sequence). With 5 bases clipped from V and 2 bases from J, the junction kept 4 bases outside the gene matches. CDR3 size: 16 residues. The full variable domain, rest sourced from reference TRBV19 and TRBJ2-3, is DGGITQSPKYLFRKEGQNVTLSCEQNLNHDAMYWYRQDPGQGLRLIYYSQIVNDFQKGDIAEGYSVSREKKESFPLTVTSAQKNPTAFYLCASSSGLAGATDTQYFGPGTRLTVL.

In this sample, this clone turned up once. The gene calls are TRBV5-1 and TRBJ2-7; 7 bases line up with TRBD1. Germline values: CDR1 SGHRS, CDR2 YFSETQ. The CDR3 covers 14 residues. The V and J ends lost 2 bases and 2 bases, in that order; junction bases with no gene match: 4. The CDR3 is CASSFGQDPYEQYF. The CDR3 DNA reads as TGCGCCAGCAGCTTTGGACAGGATCCCTACGAGCAGTACTTC.

The chain links TRBV7-2 to TRBJ1-6; D gene ambiguous. The V gene lost 5 bases and the J gene lost 10 bases, with 21 bases spanning the gap. The CDR3 has 16 amino acids. CDR1 and CDR2 (germline): SGHTA, FQGNSA. The CDR3 here is CASSPEVGTPRSPLHF. CDR3 DNA: TGTGCCAGCAGCCCCGAGGTGGGCACCCCGAGATCACCCCTCCACTTT.

The gene calls are TRBV27 and TRBJ2-7, with 10 positions matching TRBD2. The CDR3 length is 17 residues. V lost 2 bases, J lost 5 bases, and 12 bases stayed unmatched. CDR1 is MNHEY, CDR2 SMNVEV, per germline (reference sequence). CDR3 amino acids: CASSLIGAGGPRNEQYF. In DNA, the CDR3 is TGTGCCAGCAGTTTAATTGGAGCGGGGGGGCCCAGGAACGAGCAGTACTTC.

The gene calls are TRBV3-1 (or the pseudogene TRBV3-2) and TRBJ1-5; D is unresolved. Germline V gives CDR1 LGHDT, CDR2 YNNKEL (reference sequence). Trimming took 0 bases from V and 4 from J, leaving 10 bases between them. The CDR3 is made up of 15 amino acids. CDR3 DNA sequence: TGTGCCAGCAGCCAAGATCTCGGGTTGAATCAGCCCCAGCATTTT. This sequence encodes CASSQDLGLNQPQHF.

This chain uses TRBV4-3 with TRBJ1-1, with D tentatively TRBD1 (5 bases). This CDR3 region has 13 residues. Germline V gives CDR1 LGHNA, CDR2 YSLEER. V lost 4 bases, J lost 5 bases, and 11 bases lay in between. As DNA, the CDR3 is TGCGCCAGCAGCCTCGACAGTGAGACTGAAGCTTTCTTT. It is translated as CASSLDSETEAFF.

The chain joins TRBV6-2 or TRBV6-3 to TRBJ1-5, with D perhaps matching TRBD1 (6 bases). This CDR3 has 17 amino acids. Germline loops: CDR1 MNHEY, CDR2 SVGEGT. V lost 4 bases and J lost 0, with 16 bases in between. The CDR3 nucleotides are TGTGCCAGCAGTTTTTACAGGGTAGGGGTTAGCAATCAGCCCCAGCATTTT. It specifies CASSFYRVGVSNQPQHF.

J is TRBJ2-7 and V is TRBV19; tentative D call: TRBD1 (6 bases). V lost 6 bases, J lost 0 bases, and 18 bases lay in between. The length of the CDR3 is 16 residues. Per germline, CDR1 LNHDA and CDR2 SQIVND (reference sequence). The CDR3 bases are TGTGCCAGTAGCCCTGGACAGCGAAAATTCTCCTACGAGCAGTACTTC. Translation gives CASSPGQRKFSYEQYF.

The chain is built from TRBV9 and TRBJ2-5; 7 nucleotides match TRBD2. Germline V lookup: CDR1 SGDLS, CDR2 YYNGEE. This CDR3 spans 16 amino acids. V was clipped by 4 bases and J by 0 bases; unmatched bases: 9. This CDR3 reads CASSPGGGSYQETQYF. The CDR3 DNA follows: TGTGCCAGCAGCCCTGGGGGGGGTTCGTACCAAGAGACCCAGTACTTC.

This rearrangement joins TRBV6-5 to TRBJ2-3, with TRBD1 matching 7 bases. V shed 6 bases and J 4 bases; nucleotides not matched to a gene: 10. In germline, CDR1 is MNHEY, CDR2 SVGAGI. The CDR3 length is 15 residues. The CDR3 coding sequence is TGTGCCAGCAGGTCGACAGGGTGGGGTGCAGATACGCAGTATTTT. It translates to CASRSTGWGADTQYF.

The chain employs TRBV5-5 and TRBJ1-2, with D perhaps TRBD1 (5 bases). The V end lost 4 bases, the J end lost 6 bases, and 16 bases lay between the germline ends. Germline CDR1 is SGHKS and CDR2 is YYEKEE (reference sequence). This CDR3 is 14 amino acids long. This CDR3 is CASSPISGTDGYTF. The CDR3 nucleotides read TGTGCCAGCAGCCCTATCTCAGGGACTGATGGCTACACCTTC.

The V and J genes are TRBV4-1 and TRBJ2-3; the D gene is possibly TRBD2 (5 bases). This CDR3 comprises 13 residues. Trimming removed 5 bases at V and 5 bases at J, with 11 bases between. Germline assignment: CDR1 MGHRA and CDR2 YSYEKL. DNA of the CDR3: TGCGCCAGCAGCGGACGGACTGGAGATACGCAGTATTTT. Translated: CASSGRTGDTQYF.

The chain recombines TRBV19 with TRBJ1-1; no firm D call. The CDR3 is 15 amino acids. From germline, CDR1 is LNHDA and CDR2 SQIVND (reference sequence). Trimming removed 6 bases at V and 2 bases at J, with 16 bases between. The CDR3 region is CASRRQTKGNTEAFF. In DNA, the CDR3 is TGTGCCAGTAGGAGACAAACAAAGGGAAACACTGAAGCTTTCTTT.

This chain joins TRBV29-1 and TRBJ2-2, with 12 bases aligning to TRBD1. CDR3 size: 14 residues. The germline CDR1 and CDR2 sequences are SQVTM and ANQGSEA. Unmatched junction bases numbered 2, after V lost 7 bases and J lost 2 bases. The CDR3 DNA reads TGCAGCGCGGGGACAGGGGGCAACACCGGGGAGCTGTTTTTT. Protein product: CSAGTGGNTGELFF.

The V call is TRBV12-3 or TRBV12-4, the J call TRBJ1-4, with TRBD1 as a possible D gene (6 bases). V lost 5 bases, J lost 4 bases, and 8 bases lay in between. The CDR3 runs to 13 residues. This chain's CDR3 is CASSRTVNEKLFF. The CDR3, as DNA: TGTGCCAGCAGTCGGACAGTTAATGAAAAACTGTTTTTT.

The rearrangement joins TRBV18 to TRBJ2-1; possible D gene TRBD1, 6 bases. The CDR3 length is 14 residues. V was clipped by 5 bases and J by 0 bases, with 8 bases between them. The V gene's germline CDR1 is KGHSH and CDR2 LQKENI. CDR3 region: CASSLDSSYNEQFF. In nucleotides, the CDR3 is TGTGCCAGCTCATTGGACAGCTCCTACAATGAGCAGTTCTTC.